These 25 T cell receptor beta chains were all obtained from the same sample, sequenced in a study of siplizumab effects on memory and regulatory T cells. Method: immunoSEQ multiplex PCR; TCRdb's copy keeps in-frame clones and lacks some. Of 87,000 or so clones listed, 85% to 90% were seen once; the top ten hold 15%. Sequencing used CD4+ T cells sorted from blood. The receptors derive from a human donor in good health.

As for this clone: This same CDR3 is encoded by further DNA sequences in the sample. The chain uses TRBV18 and TRBJ2-7; 11 positions agree with TRBD2. Germline V gene sequence: CDR1 KGHSH, CDR2 LQKENI. With 0 bases clipped from V and 3 bases from J, the junction kept 4 bases outside the gene matches. There are 16 residues in the CDR3. CDR3 amino acids: CASSPPGTSGSYEQYF. In DNA form, the CDR3 reads TGTGCCAGCTCACCACCCGGGACTAGCGGAAGCTACGAGCAGTACTTC.

This clone was seen only once. This chain joins TRBV4-2 and TRBJ2-1; maybe TRBD2 (6 bases). The CDR3 is made up of 15 amino acids. Per germline, CDR1 LGHNA and CDR2 YNFKEQ. The germline V and J ends were trimmed by 3 bases and 1 base, with 10 bases remaining between them. CDR3 nucleotide sequence: TGTGCCAGCAGCCATCCCGGGACTTCCTACAATGAGCAGTTCTTC. Encoded protein: CASSHPGTSYNEQFF.

This clone was seen only once. The rearrangement joins TRBV15 to TRBJ1-2, with TRBD1 matching over 11 bases. Trimming cost V 4 bases and J 4 bases; bases outside gene matches: 14. Germline CDR1 LNHNV, CDR2 YYDKDF (reference sequence). The CDR3 has 18 residues. The DNA of the CDR3 is TGTGCCACCAGCATGGGACAGGGGGACGCCCTTCCTTTCTATGGCTACACCTTC. The encoded protein is CATSMGQGDALPFYGYTF.

The chain joins TRBV30 to TRBJ2-7; D gene uncertain. Trimming took 0 bases from V and 6 from J, leaving 6 bases between them. This CDR3 comprises 11 residues. Germline V CDR1 and CDR2: GTSNPN, SVGIG (reference sequence). The CDR3 loop reads CAWSVRGEQYF. CDR3 bases: TGTGCCTGGAGTGTTAGAGGCGAGCAGTACTTC.

The chain joins TRBV29-1 to TRBJ1-5, with 11 bases identical to TRBD1. The germline gives CDR1 SQVTM, CDR2 ANQGSEA. The CDR3 consists of 13 residues. After removal of 7 bases from V and 4 bases from J, the junction contained 3 bases not matched to a gene. The chain's CDR3 is CSAGQGANQPQHF. CDR3 nucleotides: TGCAGCGCCGGACAGGGGGCTAATCAGCCCCAGCATTTT. The complete variable domain, with remaining parts taken from reference TRBV29-1 and TRBJ1-5, reads SAVISQKPSRDICQRGTSLTIQCQVDSQVTMMFWYRQQPGQSLTLIATANQGSEATYESGFVIDKFPISRPNLTFSTLTVSNMSPEDSSIYLCSAGQGANQPQHFGDGTRLSIL.

The chain has TRBV4-1 and TRBJ2-2, with TRBD1 matching 10 bases. Germline V gives CDR1 MGHRA, CDR2 YSYEKL. The CDR3 is 19 residues long. V gave up 4 bases and J gave up 1 base; unmatched junction bases: 12. CDR3 DNA: TGCGCCAGCAGCCCGGACAGGGGGGGTCTCATAGGGAACACCGGGGAGCTGTTTTTT. This codes for CASSPDRGGLIGNTGELFF.

This clone was seen a single time. The chain has TRBV4-1 and TRBJ1-2, with D perhaps matching TRBD1 (5 bases). Germline V gene lookup returns CDR1 MGHRA and CDR2 YSYEKL. There are 18 residues in the CDR3. V was pared by 3 bases and J by 0 bases, with 20 bases between. The CDR3 spells CASSHLDWGGSSNYGYTF. The CDR3 coding sequence is TGCGCCAGCAGCCACCTCGACTGGGGGGGGAGTTCTAACTATGGCTACACCTTC.

The rearrangement uses TRBV7-2 and TRBJ1-5, with D possibly being TRBD1 (5 bases). The V end lost 2 bases, the J end lost 5 bases, and 10 bases lay between the germline ends. The CDR3 length is 14 residues. Germline V gene sequence: CDR1 SGHTA, CDR2 FQGNSA. Here the CDR3 reads CASSLRDAYQPQHF. Here the CDR3 DNA reads TGTGCCAGCAGCTTAAGGGACGCTTATCAGCCCCAGCATTTT.

A single count supports this clone. The chain recombines TRBV19 with TRBJ1-2; D is unclear. Per the germline V gene, CDR1 is LNHDA and CDR2 is SQIVND (reference sequence). The V end lost 5 bases, the J end lost 4 bases, and 20 bases lay between the germline ends. The CDR3 is 16 amino acids. Here the CDR3 DNA reads TGTGCCAGTAGTCCGGGGTGGCCACGGGCGGGCTATGGCTACACCTTC. Translation: CASSPGWPRAGYGYTF.

The chain combines TRBV19 with TRBJ2-7; possibly TRBD1 or TRBD2 for D (5 bases each). Trimming left V 4 bases short and J 0 bases short, with 16 bases between. CDR3 length: 16 amino acids. The V gene's germline CDR1 is LNHDA and CDR2 SQIVND (reference sequence). CDR3 DNA sequence: TGTGCCAGTAGTAAGGGACGGCGAGCGGACTCCTACGAGCAGTACTTC. Its translation is CASSKGRRADSYEQYF.

The rearrangement links TRBV28 to TRBJ2-2; D possibly corresponds to TRBD1 (5 bases). Trimming took 6 bases from V and 6 from J, leaving 17 bases between them. Germline CDR1 MDHEN, CDR2 SYDVKM. This CDR3 spans 15 amino acids. The CDR3 DNA follows: TGTGCCAGCAGCCTTTCAGGGATCCGGGCCGGGGAGCTGTTTTTT. Its translation is CASSLSGIRAGELFF.

This clone was recorded a few times. The chain is built from TRBV27 and TRBJ2-7; D not resolved. V was cut by 3 bases and J by 0 bases, with 9 bases left in between. The CDR3 covers 14 residues. The germline V gene has CDR1 MNHEY and CDR2 SMNVEV (reference sequence). In nucleotides, the CDR3 is TGTGCCAGCAGTTTTACGACAAACTCCTACGAGCAGTACTTC. Protein product: CASSFTTNSYEQYF.

V usage is TRBV6-5 and J usage is TRBJ2-1, with TRBD2 identical over 9 bases. The germline CDR1 and CDR2 sequences are MNHEY and SVGAGI. The J segment lost 16 bases and the V segment lost 5 bases, leaving 9 bases of the junction unmatched. The CDR3 contains 12 residues. The CDR3 sequence: CASSPLGGRAFF. The CDR3 coding sequence is TGTGCCAGCAGTCCTCTAGGCGGGAGGGCCTTCTTC.

The chain combines TRBV7-2 with TRBJ1-4; 10 bases are a match to TRBD1. CDR3 length: 15 residues. V lost 5 bases to trimming and J lost 8 bases; unmatched junction nucleotides: 8. The V gene's germline CDR1 is SGHTA and CDR2 FQGNSA. CDR3 DNA sequence: TGTGCCAGCAGCCCCGGGACAGGGGTGTGGGAAAAACTGTTTTTT. Protein sequence: CASSPGTGVWEKLFF.

CDR3 DNA: TGTGCCAGCGCCCCCGCACAGGGTAAAGTCGTCGATCAGCCCCAGCATTTT. This gives the protein CASAPAQGKVVDQPQHF. The chain uses TRBV28 and TRBJ1-5; D perhaps matches TRBD1 (6 bases). V lost 8 bases to trimming and J lost 5 bases, with 25 bases between them. The CDR3 has 17 residues. Looked up from germline, CDR1 is MDHEN and CDR2 is SYDVKM.

CDR3 coding DNA: TGCGCCAGCAGTCCCGGGACTAGCGGGGTCGCGAACACCGGGGAGCTGTTTTTT. Protein: CASSPGTSGVANTGELFF. This chain links TRBV10-2 with TRBJ2-2; 13 nucleotides line up with TRBD2. The trim removed 5 bases at V and 0 bases at J, leaving 6 bases unmatched. CDR1 is WSHSY, CDR2 SAAADI, per germline. CDR3 length equals 18 residues.

This clone was recorded a few times. The genes are TRBV7-3 and TRBJ2-5, with 9 bases matching TRBD1. The length of the CDR3 is 14 residues. The V gene's germline CDR1 is SGHTA and CDR2 FQGTGA. V shed 6 bases and J 2 bases; nucleotides not matched to a gene: 4. The CDR3 reads CASSRTGDQETQYF. CDR3 coding DNA: TGTGCCAGCAGTAGGACAGGGGATCAAGAGACCCAGTACTTC.

CDR3 nucleotide sequence: TGTGCCAGCTCGCCTCAGTTGAACACTGAAGCTTTCTTT. Translating gives CASSPQLNTEAFF. V gene TRBV6-6 combines with J gene TRBJ1-1; no definite D call. Deletions cut 8 bases from V and 0 bases from J, with 10 bases between. This CDR3 is built from 13 residues. Germline V gene lookup returns CDR1 MNHNY and CDR2 SVGAGI (reference sequence).

This chain links TRBV11-2 with TRBJ1-4, with TRBD1 identical over 8 bases. V was pared by 5 bases and J by 11 bases, with 4 bases of the junction left unmatched. CDR1 is SGHAT, CDR2 FQNNGV, per germline. This CDR3 region has 12 residues. CDR3 in DNA: TGTGCCAGCAGCACCAGGACAGGGAAACTGTTTTTT. This translates into CASSTRTGKLFF.

The V call is TRBV6-6, the J call TRBJ1-5; no definite D call. The V end was cut by 3 bases, the J end by 2 bases, with 2 bases between. In germline, CDR1 is MNHNY, CDR2 SVGAGI (reference sequence). The CDR3 covers 12 residues. CDR3 protein: CASSYGNQPQHF. CDR3 DNA sequence: TGTGCCAGCAGTTATGGCAATCAGCCCCAGCATTTT.

The V and J genes are TRBV4-3 and TRBJ1-2; D is perhaps TRBD1 (5 bases). This CDR3 has 17 residues. V lost 0 bases and J 5 bases, leaving 19 bases between the germline ends. From germline, CDR1 is LGHNA and CDR2 YSLEER. In nucleotides, the CDR3 is TGCGCCAGCAGCCAAGATCGTGCCAGGGAGCTGGATTATGGCTACACCTTC. This gives the protein CASSQDRARELDYGYTF.

The chain recombines TRBV4-1 with TRBJ1-1, with 8 bases identical to TRBD1. This CDR3 is built from 15 residues. CDR1 and CDR2 from the germline V gene are MGHRA and YSYEKL. After removal of 2 bases from V and 6 bases from J, the junction contained 8 bases not matched to a gene. The CDR3 DNA reads as TGCGCCAGCAGCCAATTCAACTCACAGGGGGCTGAAGCTTTCTTT. It encodes CASSQFNSQGAEAFF.

The rearrangement joins TRBV4-1 to TRBJ1-4; D uncertain. Germline V gene sequence: CDR1 MGHRA, CDR2 YSYEKL. The CDR3 extends over 15 amino acids. V lost 5 bases, J lost 4 bases, and 14 bases lay in between. The DNA for the CDR3 is TGCGCCAGCAGCGCGCTAAGTCAGCGTAATGAAAAACTGTTTTTT. Translated: CASSALSQRNEKLFF.

This rearrangement joins TRBV9 to TRBJ2-1; 8 bases align to TRBD2. In germline, CDR1 is SGDLS, CDR2 YYNGEE. The CDR3 spans 16 residues. J lost 6 bases, V lost 4 bases, and 12 bases had no gene match. The CDR3 DNA reads as TGTGCCAGCAGCCCCCGGGGTAGCGGGAACAGCAATGAGCAGTTCTTC. This gives the protein CASSPRGSGNSNEQFF.

This chain links TRBV5-1 with TRBJ1-1, with D possibly matching TRBD1 (6 bases). V was shortened by 1 base and J by 6 bases, with 13 bases between the two germline ends. This CDR3 comprises 14 residues. Looked up from germline, CDR1 is SGHRS and CDR2 is YFSETQ. CDR3 nucleotide sequence: TGCGCCAGCAGCTTGCAGGGGATGTCGGCTGAAGCTTTCTTT. This encodes CASSLQGMSAEAFF. Combining the CDR3 with reference TRBV5-1 and TRBJ1-1 gives the whole variable domain KAGVTQTPRYLIKTRGQQVTLSCSPISGHRSVSWYQQTPGQGLQFLFEYFSETQRNKGNFPGRFSGRQFSNSRSEMNVSTLELGDSALYLCASSLQGMSAEAFFGQGTRLTVV.